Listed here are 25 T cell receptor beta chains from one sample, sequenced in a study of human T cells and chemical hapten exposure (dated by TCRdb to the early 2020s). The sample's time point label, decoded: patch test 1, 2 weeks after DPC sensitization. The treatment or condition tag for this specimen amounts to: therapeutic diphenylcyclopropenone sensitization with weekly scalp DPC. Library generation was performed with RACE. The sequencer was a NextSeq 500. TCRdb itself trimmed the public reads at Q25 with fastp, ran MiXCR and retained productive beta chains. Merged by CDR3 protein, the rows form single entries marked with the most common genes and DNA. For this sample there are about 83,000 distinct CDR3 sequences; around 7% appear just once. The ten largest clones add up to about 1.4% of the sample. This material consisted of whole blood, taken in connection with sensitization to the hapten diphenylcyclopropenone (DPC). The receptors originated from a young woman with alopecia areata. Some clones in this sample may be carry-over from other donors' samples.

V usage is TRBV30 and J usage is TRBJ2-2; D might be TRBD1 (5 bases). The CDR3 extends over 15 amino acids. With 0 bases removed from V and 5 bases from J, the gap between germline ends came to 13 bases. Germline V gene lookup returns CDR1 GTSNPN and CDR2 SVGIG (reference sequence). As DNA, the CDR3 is TGTGCCTGGAGTGTAGTCAGGGAAGGAACCGGGGAGCTGTTTTTT. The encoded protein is CAWSVVREGTGELFF. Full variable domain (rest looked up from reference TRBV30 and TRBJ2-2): SQTIHQWPATLVQPVGSPLSLECTVEGTSNPNLYWYRQAAGRGLQLLFYSVGIGQISSEVPQNLSASRPQDRQFILSSKKLLLSDSGFYLCAWSVVREGTGELFFGEGSRLTVL.

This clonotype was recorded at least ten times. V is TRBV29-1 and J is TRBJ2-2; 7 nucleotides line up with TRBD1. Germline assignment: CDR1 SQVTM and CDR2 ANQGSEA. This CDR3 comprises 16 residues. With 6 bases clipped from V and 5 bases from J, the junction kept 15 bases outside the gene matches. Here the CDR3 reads CSVAPTGRRVTGELFF. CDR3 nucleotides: TGCAGCGTCGCACCGACAGGGAGAAGGGTGACCGGGGAGCTGTTTTTT.

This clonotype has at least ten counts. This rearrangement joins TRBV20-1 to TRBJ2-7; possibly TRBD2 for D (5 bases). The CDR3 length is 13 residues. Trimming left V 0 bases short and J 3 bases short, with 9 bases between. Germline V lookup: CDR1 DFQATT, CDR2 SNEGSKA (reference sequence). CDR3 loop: CSAREGSIYEQYF. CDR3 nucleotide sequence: TGCAGTGCTAGAGAGGGGAGTATCTACGAGCAGTACTTC.

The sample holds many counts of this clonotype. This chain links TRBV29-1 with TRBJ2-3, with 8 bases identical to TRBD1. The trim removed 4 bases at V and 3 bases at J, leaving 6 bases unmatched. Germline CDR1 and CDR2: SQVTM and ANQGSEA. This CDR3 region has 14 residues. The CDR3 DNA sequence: TGCAGCGTTGTCATCGGACAGGGAACAGATACGCAGTATTTT. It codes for CSVVIGQGTDTQYF.

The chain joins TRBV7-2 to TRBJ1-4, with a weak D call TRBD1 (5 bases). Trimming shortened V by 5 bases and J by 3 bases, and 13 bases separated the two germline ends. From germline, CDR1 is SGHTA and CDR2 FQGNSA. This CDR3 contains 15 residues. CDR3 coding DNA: TGTGCCAGCAGCCCAACCATGGGACCTAATGAAAAACTGTTTTTT. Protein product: CASSPTMGPNEKLFF.

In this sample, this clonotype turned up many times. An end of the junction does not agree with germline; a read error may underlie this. CDR3 residues: CASSLPNRNSPLHF. Written as DNA, the CDR3 is TGTGCCAGCAGCCTCCCGAACAGGAATTCGCCCCTCCACTTT. J is TRBJ1-6 and V is TRBV3-1; tentative D call: TRBD1 (5 bases). The CDR3 totals 14 residues. Germline V gene sequence: CDR1 LGHDT, CDR2 YNNKEL (reference sequence).

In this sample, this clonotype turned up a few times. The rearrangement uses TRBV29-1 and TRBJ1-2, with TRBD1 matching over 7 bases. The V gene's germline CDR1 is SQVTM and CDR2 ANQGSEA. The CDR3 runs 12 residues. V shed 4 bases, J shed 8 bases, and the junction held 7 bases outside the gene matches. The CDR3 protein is CSVATGSLGYTF. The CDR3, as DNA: TGCAGCGTTGCGACAGGGTCCTTAGGCTACACCTTC.

CDR3 DNA sequence: TGTGCCAGCAGTTTGGGACAGGGCGGTGTTGGCTACACCTTC. It translates to CASSLGQGGVGYTF. V and J are TRBV12-3 or TRBV12-4 and TRBJ1-2; 9 positions agree with TRBD1. The CDR3 is 14 amino acids. The V and J ends lost 3 bases and 7 bases, in that order; junction bases with no gene match: 6.

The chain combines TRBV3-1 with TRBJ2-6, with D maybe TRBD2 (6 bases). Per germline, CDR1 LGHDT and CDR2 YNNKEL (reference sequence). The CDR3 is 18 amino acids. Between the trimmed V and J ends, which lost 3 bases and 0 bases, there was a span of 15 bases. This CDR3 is CASSHGTGPYSGANVLTF. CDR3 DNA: TGTGCCAGCAGCCATGGGACTGGACCCTACTCTGGGGCCAACGTCCTGACTTTC.

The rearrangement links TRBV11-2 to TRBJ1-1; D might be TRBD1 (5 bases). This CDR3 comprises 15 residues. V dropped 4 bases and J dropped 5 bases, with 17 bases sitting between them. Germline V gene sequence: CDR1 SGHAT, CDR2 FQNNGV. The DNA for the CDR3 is TGTGCCAGCAGCTCCAGCGGACACCCGGCGACTGAAGCTTTCTTT. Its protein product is CASSSSGHPATEAFF.

In nucleotides, the CDR3 is TGCAGCGTGACTAGGGGCGAGGCATATACGCAGTATTTT. Protein: CSVTRGEAYTQYF. V usage is TRBV29-1 and J usage is TRBJ2-3; D may be TRBD2 (6 bases). V was clipped by 6 bases and J by 7 bases, with 17 bases between them. Germline CDR1 reads SQVTM; CDR2 reads ANQGSEA. This CDR3 has 13 residues.

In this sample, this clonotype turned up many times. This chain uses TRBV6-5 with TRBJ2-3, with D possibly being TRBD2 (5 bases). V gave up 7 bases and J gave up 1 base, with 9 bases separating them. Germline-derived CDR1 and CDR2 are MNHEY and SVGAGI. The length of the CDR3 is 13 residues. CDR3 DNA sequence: TGTGCCAGCAAGCCCGGGGGCACAGATACGCAGTATTTT. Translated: CASKPGGTDTQYF.

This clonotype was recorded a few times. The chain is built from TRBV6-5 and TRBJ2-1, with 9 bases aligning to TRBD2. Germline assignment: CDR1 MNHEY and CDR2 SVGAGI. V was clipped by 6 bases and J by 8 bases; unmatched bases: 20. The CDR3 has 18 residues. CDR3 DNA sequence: TGTGCCAGCAGCCTAAGAGGAGCGGGGGGCCACTTGGTAGATGAGCAGTTCTTC. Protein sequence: CASSLRGAGGHLVDEQFF.

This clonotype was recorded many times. The CDR3 nucleotides read TGTGCCAGCACCCCCGCGGGGACAGCCAGCTCTGGGGCCAACGTCCTGACTTTC. Translated, it gives CASTPAGTASSGANVLTF. V and J are TRBV6-5 and TRBJ2-6, with D maybe TRBD1 (7 bases). The CDR3 consists of 18 residues. Germline V gene data show CDR1 as MNHEY and CDR2 as SVGAGI. V was pared by 7 bases and J by 0 bases, with 19 bases between.

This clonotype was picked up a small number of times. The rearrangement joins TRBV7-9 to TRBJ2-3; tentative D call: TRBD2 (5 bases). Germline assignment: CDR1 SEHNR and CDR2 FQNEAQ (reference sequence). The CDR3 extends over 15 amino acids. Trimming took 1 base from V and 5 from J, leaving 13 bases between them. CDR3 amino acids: CASSLVASGGDTQYF. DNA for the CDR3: TGTGCCAGCAGCTTAGTAGCGTCTGGTGGAGATACGCAGTATTTT.

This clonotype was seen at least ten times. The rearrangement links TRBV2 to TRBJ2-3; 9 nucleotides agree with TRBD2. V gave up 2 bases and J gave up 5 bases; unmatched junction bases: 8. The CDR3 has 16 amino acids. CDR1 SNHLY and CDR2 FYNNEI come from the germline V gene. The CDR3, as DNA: TGTGCCAGCAGTGAATTGCCTAGCGGGGCCGGAGATACGCAGTATTTT. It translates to CASSELPSGAGDTQYF.

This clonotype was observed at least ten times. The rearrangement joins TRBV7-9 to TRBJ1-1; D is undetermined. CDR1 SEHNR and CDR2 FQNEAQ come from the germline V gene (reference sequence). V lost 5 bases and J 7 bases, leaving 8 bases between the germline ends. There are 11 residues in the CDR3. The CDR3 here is CASSPTVEAFF. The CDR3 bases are TGTGCCAGCAGCCCAACGGTTGAAGCTTTCTTT.

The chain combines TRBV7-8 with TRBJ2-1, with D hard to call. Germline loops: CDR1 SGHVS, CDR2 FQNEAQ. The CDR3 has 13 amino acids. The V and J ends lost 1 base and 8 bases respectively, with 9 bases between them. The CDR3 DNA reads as TGTGCCAGCAGCTTAGGGACCAAGGATGAGCAGTTCTTC. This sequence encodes CASSLGTKDEQFF.

In DNA, the CDR3 is TGTGCCAGTAGTATCAGTGGACTAGCGGTTTCAGATACGCAGTATTTT. This codes for CASSISGLAVSDTQYF. This sequence joins TRBV19 and TRBJ2-3; 10 bases are a match to TRBD2. This CDR3 has 16 residues. Per the germline V gene, CDR1 is LNHDA and CDR2 is SQIVND (reference sequence). V gave up 3 bases and J gave up 4 bases; unmatched junction bases: 7.

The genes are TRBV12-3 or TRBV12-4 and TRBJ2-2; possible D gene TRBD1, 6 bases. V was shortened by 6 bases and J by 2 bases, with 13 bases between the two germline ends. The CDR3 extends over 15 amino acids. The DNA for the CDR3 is TGTGCCAGCAGACCCGGGACACCAAACACCGGGGAGCTGTTTTTT. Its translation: CASRPGTPNTGELFF.

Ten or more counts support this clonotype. This CDR3 reads CASSLRRGGGAKNIQYF. The CDR3 DNA reads TGTGCCAGCAGCTTGAGGCGGGGGGGCGGGGCCAAAAACATTCAGTACTTC. The genes are TRBV7-2 and TRBJ2-4; 9 bases line up with TRBD2. The germline V gene has CDR1 SGHTA and CDR2 FQGNSA. This CDR3 is 17 amino acids long. Losses at the gene ends were 3 bases for V and 1 base for J; bases not matched to a gene: 7.

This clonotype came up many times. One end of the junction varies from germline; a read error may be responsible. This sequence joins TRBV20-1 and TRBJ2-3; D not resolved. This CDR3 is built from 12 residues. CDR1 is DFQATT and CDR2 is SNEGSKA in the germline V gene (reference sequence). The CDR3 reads CSARASTDTQYF. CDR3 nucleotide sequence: TGCAGTGCTAGGGCCAGCACCGATACGCAGTATTTT.

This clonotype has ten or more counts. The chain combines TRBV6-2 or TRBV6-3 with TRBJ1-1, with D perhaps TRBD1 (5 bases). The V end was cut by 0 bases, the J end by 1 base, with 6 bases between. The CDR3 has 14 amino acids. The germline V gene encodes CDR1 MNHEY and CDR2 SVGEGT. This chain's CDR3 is CASSYSDRNTEAFF. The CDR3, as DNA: TGTGCCAGCAGTTACTCTGACAGGAACACTGAAGCTTTCTTT.

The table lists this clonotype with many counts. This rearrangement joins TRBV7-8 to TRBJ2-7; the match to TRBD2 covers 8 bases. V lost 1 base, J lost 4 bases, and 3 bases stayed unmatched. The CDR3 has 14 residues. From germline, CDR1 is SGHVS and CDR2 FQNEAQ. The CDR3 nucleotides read TGTGCCAGCAGCTTAGGGGTAGCGGGGTACGAGCAGTACTTC. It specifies CASSLGVAGYEQYF.

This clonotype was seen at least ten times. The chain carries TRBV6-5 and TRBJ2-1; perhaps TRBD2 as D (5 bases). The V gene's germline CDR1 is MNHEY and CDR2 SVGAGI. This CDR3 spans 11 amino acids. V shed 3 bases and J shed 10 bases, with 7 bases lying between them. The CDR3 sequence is CASSYGSEQFF. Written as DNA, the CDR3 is TGTGCCAGCAGTTATGGGAGCGAGCAGTTCTTC.